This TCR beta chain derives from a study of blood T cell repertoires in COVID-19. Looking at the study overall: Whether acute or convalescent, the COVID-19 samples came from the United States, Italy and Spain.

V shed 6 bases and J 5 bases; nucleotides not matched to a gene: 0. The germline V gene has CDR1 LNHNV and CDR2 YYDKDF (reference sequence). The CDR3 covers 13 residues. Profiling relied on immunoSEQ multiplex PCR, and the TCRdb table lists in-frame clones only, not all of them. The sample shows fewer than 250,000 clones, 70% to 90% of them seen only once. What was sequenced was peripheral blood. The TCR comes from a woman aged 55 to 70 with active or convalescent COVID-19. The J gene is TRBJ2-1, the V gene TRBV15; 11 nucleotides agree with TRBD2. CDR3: CATRLAGDNEQFF. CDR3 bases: TGTGCCACCAGACTAGCGGGAGACAATGAGCAGTTCTTC.